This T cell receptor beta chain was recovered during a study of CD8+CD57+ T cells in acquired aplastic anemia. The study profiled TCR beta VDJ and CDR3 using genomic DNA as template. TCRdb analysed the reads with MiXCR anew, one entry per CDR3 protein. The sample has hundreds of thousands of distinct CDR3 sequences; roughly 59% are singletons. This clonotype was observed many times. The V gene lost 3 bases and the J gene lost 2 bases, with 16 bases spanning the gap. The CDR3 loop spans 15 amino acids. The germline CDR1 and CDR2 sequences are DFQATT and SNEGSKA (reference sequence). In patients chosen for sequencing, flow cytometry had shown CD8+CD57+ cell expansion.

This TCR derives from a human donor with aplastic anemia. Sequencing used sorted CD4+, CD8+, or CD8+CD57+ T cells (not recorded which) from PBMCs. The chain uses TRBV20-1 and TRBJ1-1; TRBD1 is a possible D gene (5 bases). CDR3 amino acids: CSARDTVSSNTEAFF. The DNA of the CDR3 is TGCAGTGCTAGGGACACCGTCTCCTCTAACACTGAAGCTTTCTTT.